This T cell receptor (beta chain) was captured in a study of preoperative IRX-2 immunotherapy in early breast cancer. Per germline, CDR1 MNHGY and CDR2 SAAAGT. With 10 bases removed from V and 1 base from J, the gap between germline ends came to 16 bases. The CDR3 contains 15 residues. The data were produced by immunoSEQ multiplex PCR, yet TCRdb's version contains in-frame clones alone and is incomplete. The sample shows about 98,000 clones, roughly 89% of them seen only once. Treatment defined: preoperative locoregional IRX-2 cytokine immunotherapy. This phase Ib study tested locoregional IRX-2 cytokine immunotherapy given before surgery.

Sample: tumor tissue, taken after IRX-2 immunotherapy. The chain combines TRBV6-8 with TRBJ2-2; no firm D call. The sequence came from a human donor with breast cancer. CDR3 sequence reads: CATMGDSRNTGELFF. The CDR3 region has the DNA TGTGCCACTATGGGCGATAGCAGGAACACCGGGGAGCTGTTTTTT.